The 26 T cell receptor beta chains below come from one sample, sequenced in a study of cytomegalovirus exposure and HLA in healthy donors. Primers for the PCR totalled 60 Vbeta and 13 Jbeta. TCRdb keeps only in-frame clones here, not all; method: immunoSEQ multiplex PCR. The sample has 150,000 or so clones, roughly 76% seen once. Sequenced sample: PBMCs. These receptors all come from a young woman in good health and CMV-seropositive.

This clone was picked up one time. This chain uses TRBV6-5 with TRBJ2-7, with 9 positions matching TRBD1. The CDR3 runs 14 residues. The J segment lost 6 bases and the V segment lost 6 bases, leaving 9 bases of the junction unmatched. Germline V CDR1 and CDR2: MNHEY, SVGAGI. CDR3 in DNA: TGTGCCAGCAGACCACAGGGGGCAAGAGGCGAGCAGTACTTC. Amino acids: CASRPQGARGEQYF.

Only one count was recorded for this clone. The rearrangement joins TRBV5-8 to TRBJ1-6, with 10 bases identical to TRBD1. V gave up 0 bases and J gave up 10 bases; unmatched junction bases: 13. The CDR3 length is 18 residues. Germline-derived CDR1 and CDR2 are SGHTS and YDEGEE. The CDR3 loop reads CASSLANRQGASGSPLHF. Here the CDR3 DNA reads TGTGCCAGCAGCTTGGCAAACCGACAGGGGGCCTCGGGCTCACCCCTCCACTTT.

This clone showed up just a few times. This chain connects TRBV27 to TRBJ1-5; TRBD1 might be the D (5 bases). The CDR3 sequence is 15 residues long. Germline V gives CDR1 MNHEY, CDR2 SMNVEV (reference sequence). Trimming shortened V by 8 bases and J by 0 bases, and 14 bases separated the two germline ends. The CDR3 sequence is CASGTGTYSNQPQHF. The DNA of the CDR3 is TGTGCCAGCGGAACAGGCACTTATAGCAATCAGCCCCAGCATTTT.

This chain uses TRBV4-1 with TRBJ2-1; possible D gene TRBD2, 5 bases. The germline V gene encodes CDR1 MGHRA and CDR2 YSYEKL. The ends were cut back, 1 base at V and 6 bases at J, with 13 bases in the middle. The CDR3 covers 15 residues. This chain's CDR3 is CASSQGWRRGNEQFF. The CDR3 bases are TGCGCCAGCAGCCAAGGGTGGAGGAGAGGCAATGAGCAGTTCTTC.

V is TRBV5-6 and J is TRBJ2-7, with 8 positions matching TRBD1. Germline V CDR1 and CDR2: SGHDT, YYEEEE. The CDR3 totals 11 residues. Trimming cost V 6 bases and J 6 bases; bases outside gene matches: 2. The CDR3 is CASTGGVEQYF. For the CDR3, the DNA is TGTGCCAGCACAGGGGGCGTCGAGCAGTACTTC.

This CDR3 reads CASSAITDATNEKLFF. CDR3 coding DNA: TGTGCCAGCAGTGCGATCACAGACGCAACTAATGAAAAACTGTTTTTT. The gene calls are TRBV25-1 and TRBJ1-4; D uncertain. Germline CDR1 MGHDK, CDR2 SYGVNS. The CDR3 covers 16 residues. The V gene lost 4 bases and the J gene lost 0 bases, with 12 bases spanning the gap.

This clone has a single count. The V gene is TRBV4-3, the J gene TRBJ2-1; possibly TRBD1 for D (5 bases). With 1 base removed from V and 0 bases from J, the gap between germline ends came to 10 bases. Per the germline V gene, CDR1 is LGHNA and CDR2 is YSLEER. This CDR3 has 16 amino acids. The DNA of the CDR3 is TGCGCCAGCAGCCAAGGGATGACAGTCTCCTACAATGAGCAGTTCTTC. The encoded protein is CASSQGMTVSYNEQFF.

The genes are TRBV2 and TRBJ2-7; 10 bases fit TRBD1. This CDR3 is 17 amino acids long. With 6 bases clipped from V and 3 bases from J, the junction kept 14 bases outside the gene matches. Germline loops: CDR1 SNHLY, CDR2 FYNNEI. CDR3 residues: CASRYTGTGDRGYEQYF. CDR3 bases: TGTGCCAGCAGATACACCGGGACAGGGGATCGAGGCTACGAGCAGTACTTC.

The J gene is TRBJ1-1, the V gene TRBV30; 11 positions match TRBD1. The CDR3 spans 13 residues. The V gene end was trimmed by 3 bases and the J gene end by 4 bases; junction bases not matched to a gene: 1. In germline, CDR1 is GTSNPN, CDR2 SVGIG (reference sequence). CDR3 DNA sequence: TGTGCCTGGAGGGGGACAGGGGGCACTGAAGCTTTCTTT. This gives the protein CAWRGTGGTEAFF.

J is TRBJ2-7 and V is TRBV7-9, with no clear D. V gave up 4 bases and J gave up 6 bases, with 10 bases separating them. Germline CDR1 reads SEHNR; CDR2 reads FQNEAQ (reference sequence). The CDR3 is made up of 12 amino acids. The CDR3 region has the DNA TGTGCCAGCAGCTCCCTTACGGGCGAGCAGTACTTC. Amino acid sequence: CASSSLTGEQYF.

This clone was counted only a few times. The genes are TRBV7-8 and TRBJ2-2, with D perhaps matching TRBD1 (5 bases). The CDR3 has 15 amino acids. Germline loops: CDR1 SGHVS, CDR2 FQNEAQ. Trimming removed 1 base at V and 6 bases at J, with 12 bases between. As DNA, the CDR3 is TGTGCCAGCAGCTTAGATACAGGATCGTCCGGGGAGCTGTTTTTT. This codes for CASSLDTGSSGELFF. Full variable domain (rest looked up from reference TRBV7-8 and TRBJ2-2): GAGVSQSPRYKVAKRGQDVALRCDPISGHVSLFWYQQALGQGPEFLTYFQNEAQLDKSGLPSDRFFAERPEGSVSTLKIQRTQQEDSAVYLCASSLDTGSSGELFFGEGSRLTVL.

J is TRBJ1-6 and V is TRBV11-3; D ambiguous. The CDR3 is 13 residues long. V dropped 1 base and J dropped 7 bases, with 5 bases sitting between them. Germline assignment: CDR1 SGHNT and CDR2 YENEEA. CDR3 loop: CASSLAGNSPLHF. The DNA for the CDR3 is TGTGCCAGCAGCTTAGCGGGGAATTCACCCCTCCACTTT.

This clone was counted between two and nine times. The chain links TRBV9 to TRBJ2-1; D perhaps matches TRBD2 (5 bases). The germline CDR1 and CDR2 sequences are SGDLS and YYNGEE. The CDR3 totals 15 residues. V shed 3 bases and J shed 5 bases, with 15 bases lying between them. The CDR3 nucleotides read TGTGCCAGCAGCGCGGAACCCCTGGGAGACAATGAGCAGTTCTTC. Translation: CASSAEPLGDNEQFF.

The rearrangement joins TRBV5-1 to TRBJ2-7; TRBD2 might be the D (5 bases). The germline gives CDR1 SGHRS, CDR2 YFSETQ. V lost 0 bases, J lost 1 base, and 11 bases lay in between. The CDR3 consists of 15 residues. The CDR3 protein is CASSLGTATSYEQYF. The CDR3 DNA sequence: TGCGCCAGCAGCTTGGGGACTGCGACGTCCTACGAGCAGTACTTC. The variable domain in full, completed from reference TRBV5-1 and TRBJ2-7, reads KAGVTQTPRYLIKTRGQQVTLSCSPISGHRSVSWYQQTPGQGLQFLFEYFSETQRNKGNFPGRFSGRQFSNSRSEMNVSTLELGDSALYLCASSLGTATSYEQYFGPGTRLTVT.

The gene calls are TRBV28 and TRBJ2-7, with TRBD1 identical over 7 bases. The length of the CDR3 is 15 residues. The V segment lost 6 bases and the J segment 4 bases; nucleotides outside the gene matches: 12. The germline CDR1 and CDR2 sequences are MDHEN and SYDVKM. CDR3 region: CASRPPTGKLYEQYF. The CDR3 bases are TGTGCCAGCAGACCCCCGACAGGGAAACTTTACGAGCAGTACTTC.

The chain couples TRBV6-4 to TRBJ2-3, with 9 bases that match TRBD2. The J segment lost 6 bases and the V segment lost 0 bases, leaving 4 bases of the junction unmatched. The CDR3 extends over 15 amino acids. CDR1 is MRHNA, CDR2 SNTAGT, per germline. The CDR3: CASSDSAGGLDTQYF. The CDR3 DNA follows: TGTGCCAGCAGTGACTCTGCGGGGGGGCTTGATACGCAGTATTTT.

The rearrangement links TRBV14 to TRBJ2-1; a possible D gene is TRBD2 (5 bases). The germline V and J ends were trimmed by 2 bases and 0 bases, with 14 bases remaining between them. The CDR3 sequence is 17 residues long. Per the germline V gene, CDR1 is SGHDN and CDR2 is FVKESK. This CDR3 reads CASSQTRGDSSYNEQFF. In DNA form, the CDR3 reads TGTGCCAGCAGCCAAACACGGGGTGATAGCTCCTACAATGAGCAGTTCTTC. Supplemented by reference TRBV14 and TRBJ2-1, the full variable domain reads EAGVTQFPSHSVIEKGQTVTLRCDPISGHDNLYWYRRVMGKEIKFLLHFVKESKQDESGMPNNRFLAERTGGTYSTLKVQPAELEDSGVYFCASSQTRGDSSYNEQFFGPGTRLTVL.

The rearrangement joins TRBV5-1 to TRBJ2-5, with D perhaps matching TRBD2 (5 bases). CDR3 length: 13 residues. V dropped 2 bases and J dropped 0 bases, with 5 bases sitting between them. Germline V gene lookup returns CDR1 SGHRS and CDR2 YFSETQ. CDR3 sequence: CASSFGNQETQYF. DNA of the CDR3: TGCGCCAGCAGCTTCGGGAACCAAGAGACCCAGTACTTC.

The CDR3 loop is CASRRDSDEQFF. The CDR3 DNA sequence: TGTGCCAGCCGCCGGGACAGCGATGAGCAGTTCTTC. This sequence joins TRBV21-1 and TRBJ2-1; the table gives TRBD1 as D, unverified against the DNA. TRBV21-1 is a recognized pseudogene. This CDR3 comprises 12 residues.

There are a few counts of this clone. The genes are TRBV6-4 and TRBJ2-2, with a tentative D call TRBD2 (6 bases). Germline CDR1 reads MRHNA; CDR2 reads SNTAGT. The CDR3 extends over 16 amino acids. The V end lost 5 bases, the J end lost 7 bases, and 20 bases lay between the germline ends. The CDR3 protein is CASSRGGKEDIGELFF. In DNA form, the CDR3 reads TGTGCCAGCAGTCGTGGGGGGAAAGAAGACATCGGGGAGCTGTTTTTT.

V and J are TRBV7-2 and TRBJ2-1; D perhaps matches TRBD1 (6 bases). The CDR3 loop spans 17 amino acids. V lost 5 bases and J 0 bases, leaving 17 bases between the germline ends. Germline CDR1 reads SGHTA; CDR2 reads FQGNSA. This chain's CDR3 is CASSLLPGASSYNEQFF. The CDR3 DNA reads as TGTGCCAGCAGCCTGTTGCCAGGGGCGAGCTCCTACAATGAGCAGTTCTTC.

The chain couples TRBV28 to TRBJ2-2, with TRBD1 identical over 8 bases. Germline CDR1 and CDR2: MDHEN and SYDVKM. CDR3 length equals 15 residues. Trimming took 3 bases from V and 5 from J; bases not matched to a gene: 5. The CDR3: CASSFSGGNTGELFF. The CDR3 nucleotides read TGTGCCAGCAGTTTCTCAGGGGGCAATACCGGGGAGCTGTTTTTT.

This chain connects TRBV19 to TRBJ2-7; TRBD1 matches 8 bases. The J segment lost 4 bases and the V segment lost 5 bases, leaving 10 bases of the junction unmatched. The germline V gene has CDR1 LNHDA and CDR2 SQIVND (reference sequence). The CDR3 has 15 amino acids. The CDR3 region is CASSVRTGITYEQYF. Written as DNA, the CDR3 is TGTGCCAGTAGTGTTCGGACAGGGATAACTTACGAGCAGTACTTC. Combining the CDR3 with reference TRBV19 and TRBJ2-7 gives the whole variable domain DGGITQSPKYLFRKEGQNVTLSCEQNLNHDAMYWYRQDPGQGLRLIYYSQIVNDFQKGDIAEGYSVSREKKESFPLTVTSAQKNPTAFYLCASSVRTGITYEQYFGPGTRLTVT.

This rearrangement joins TRBV19 to TRBJ1-1; D unresolved. The CDR3 is 13 amino acids. From germline, CDR1 is LNHDA and CDR2 SQIVND (reference sequence). Trimming took 4 bases from V and 3 from J, leaving 9 bases between them. CDR3 region: CASSTSRYTEAFF. The CDR3 DNA reads as TGTGCCAGTAGTACAAGTAGATACACTGAAGCTTTCTTT.

The CDR3 loop is CAISESGGMNTEAFF. The CDR3 nucleotides are TGTGCCATCAGTGAGTCAGGAGGAATGAACACTGAAGCTTTCTTT. The V call is TRBV10-3, the J call TRBJ1-1; unclear D gene. Germline assignment: CDR1 ENHRY and CDR2 SYGVKD. The germline V and J ends were trimmed by 0 bases and 0 bases, with 8 bases remaining between them. The CDR3 loop spans 15 amino acids.

This sequence joins TRBV11-2 and TRBJ2-1, with D possibly being TRBD1 (5 bases). V was trimmed by 5 bases and J by 5 bases, leaving 13 bases between them. Germline loops: CDR1 SGHAT, CDR2 FQNNGV. The CDR3 is 14 residues long. The CDR3 bases are TGTGCCAGCAGCCTCCTCAGGGTTAACAATGAGCAGTTCTTC. This sequence encodes CASSLLRVNNEQFF. The complete variable domain, with remaining parts taken from reference TRBV11-2 and TRBJ2-1, reads EAGVAQSPRYKIIEKRQSVAFWCNPISGHATLYWYQQILGQGPKLLIQFQNNGVVDDSQLPKDRFSAERLKGVDSTLKIQPAKLEDSAVYLCASSLLRVNNEQFFGPGTRLTVL.